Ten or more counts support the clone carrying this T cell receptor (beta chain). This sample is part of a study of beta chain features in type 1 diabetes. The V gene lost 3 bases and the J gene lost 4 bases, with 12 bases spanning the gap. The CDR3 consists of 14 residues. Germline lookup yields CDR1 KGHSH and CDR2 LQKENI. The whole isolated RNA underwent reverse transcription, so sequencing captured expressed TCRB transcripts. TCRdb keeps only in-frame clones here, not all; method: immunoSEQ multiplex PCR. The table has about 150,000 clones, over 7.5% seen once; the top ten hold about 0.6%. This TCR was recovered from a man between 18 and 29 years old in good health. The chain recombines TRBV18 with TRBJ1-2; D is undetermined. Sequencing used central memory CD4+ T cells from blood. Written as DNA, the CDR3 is TGTGCCAGCTCACCTCTGGAACGGAGCTATGGCTACACCTTC. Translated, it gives CASSPLERSYGYTF.